The rows below give T cell receptor beta chains drawn from one sample of a study of shared clonotypes between healthy human individuals. Some clones are missing from TCRdb's copy, which holds only in-frame ones; the method was immunoSEQ multiplex PCR. The sample contains around 1,100,000 clones, 60% to 80% of which appear only once. Source material: memory CD4+ T cells from PBMCs. These receptors were obtained from a man younger than 35 in good health. Some clones in this sample may be carry-over from other donors' samples. The CDR3 runs from the conserved cysteine through the conserved F or W. Each record gives: D gene, V gene, J gene, CDR3 length, clone size, CDR3 protein, CDR3 DNA. D genes are given only for firm matches. The size of a clone is reported for some rows only, either as once, few or many, or as a class for expanded clones.

>NA|TRBV5-5|TRBJ1-5|20|NA
CASSLKLVAGDGPRNQPQHF
TGTGCCAGCAGCTTGAAACTCGTGGCAGGGGATGGCCCACGCAATCAGCCCCAGCATTTT
>NA|TRBV19|TRBJ2-1|14|once
CASGTSAVHNEQFF
TGTGCCAGTGGGACGTCGGCCGTACACAATGAGCAGTTCTTC
>NA|TRBV11-2|TRBJ1-3|13|few
CASSQDRGNTIYF
TGTGCCAGCAGCCAAGATAGAGGAAACACCATATATTTT
>NA|TRBV28|TRBJ1-2|14|few
CASSLYVGNYGYTF
TGTGCCAGCAGTTTGTATGTGGGGAACTATGGCTACACCTTC
>NA|TRBV5-1|TRBJ2-5|17|NA
CASSLVGGRGFRETQYF
TGCGCCAGCAGCTTGGTGGGGGGAAGGGGATTTCGGGAGACCCAGTACTTC
>NA|TRBV6-1|TRBJ2-7|13|NA
CASSAYGVREQYF
TGTGCCAGCAGTGCCTACGGAGTTCGCGAGCAGTACTTC
>TRBD2|TRBV29-1|TRBJ2-1|15|NA
CSVGRGSLAYNEQFF
TGCAGCGTTGGGCGCGGGAGTCTCGCCTACAATGAGCAGTTCTTC
>NA|TRBV28|TRBJ1-1|13|few
CASSLWANTEAFF
TGTGCCAGCAGTTTGTGGGCAAACACTGAAGCTTTCTTT
>TRBD1|TRBV28|TRBJ1-4|14|NA
CASSPTGSNEKLFF
TGTGCCAGCAGCCCGACAGGGAGTAATGAAAAACTGTTTTTT
>NA|TRBV27|TRBJ2-5|14|NA
CASSRPGYQETQYF
TGTGCCAGCAGTCGTCCAGGGTACCAAGAGACCCAGTACTTC
>NA|TRBV28|TRBJ2-7|11|NA
CASMIAYEQYF
TGTGCCAGCATGATAGCCTACGAGCAGTACTTC
>NA|TRBV7-9|TRBJ2-3|16|NA
CASSSWAAASTDTQYF
TGTGCCAGCAGCTCCTGGGCCGCAGCTAGCACAGATACGCAGTATTTT
>TRBD1|TRBV6-5|TRBJ1-2|14|NA
CASSGNRGNYGYTF
TGTGCCAGCAGTGGTAACAGGGGGAACTATGGCTACACCTTC